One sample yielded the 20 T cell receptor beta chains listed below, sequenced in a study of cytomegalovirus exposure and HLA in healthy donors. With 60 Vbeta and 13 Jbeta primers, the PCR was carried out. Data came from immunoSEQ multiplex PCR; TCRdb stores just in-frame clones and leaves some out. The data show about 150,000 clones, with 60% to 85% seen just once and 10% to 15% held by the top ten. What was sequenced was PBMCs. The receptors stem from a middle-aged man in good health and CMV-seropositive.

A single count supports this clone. The CDR3 DNA reads TGCAGCGTTGGCCCGGGACTAGCGGGAGGGCGGGGTGAGCAGTTCTTC. Protein sequence: CSVGPGLAGGRGEQFF. V usage is TRBV29-1 and J usage is TRBJ2-1, with 16 bases lining up with TRBD2. CDR1 is SQVTM, CDR2 ANQGSEA, per germline. The V segment lost 4 bases and the J segment 9 bases; nucleotides outside the gene matches: 9. The CDR3 sequence is 16 residues long.

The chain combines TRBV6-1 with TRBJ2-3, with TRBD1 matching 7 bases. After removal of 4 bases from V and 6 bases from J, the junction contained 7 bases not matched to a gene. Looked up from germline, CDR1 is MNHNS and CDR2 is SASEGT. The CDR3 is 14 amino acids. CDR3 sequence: CASSGTGSGDTQYF. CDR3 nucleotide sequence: TGTGCCAGCAGTGGGACAGGCTCTGGGGATACGCAGTATTTT.

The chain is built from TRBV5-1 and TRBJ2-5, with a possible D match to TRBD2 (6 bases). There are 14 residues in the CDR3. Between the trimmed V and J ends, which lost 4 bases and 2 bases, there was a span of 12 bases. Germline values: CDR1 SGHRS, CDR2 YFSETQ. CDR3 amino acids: CASSRGLLQETQYF. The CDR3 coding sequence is TGCGCCAGCAGCAGGGGACTCCTGCAAGAGACCCAGTACTTC.

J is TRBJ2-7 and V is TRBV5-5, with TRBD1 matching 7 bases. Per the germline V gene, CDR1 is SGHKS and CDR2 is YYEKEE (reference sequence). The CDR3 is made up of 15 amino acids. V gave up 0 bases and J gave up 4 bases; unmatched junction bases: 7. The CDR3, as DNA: TGTGCCAGCAGCTTGGCCGGGGACAGAGCTTACGAGCAGTACTTC. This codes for CASSLAGDRAYEQYF.

The CDR3 here is CASSPTRDYTDTQYF. CDR3 bases: TGTGCCAGCAGTCCGACCCGGGACTACACAGATACGCAGTATTTT. The V call is TRBV28, the J call TRBJ2-3; 7 bases fit TRBD2. V shed 5 bases and J 2 bases; nucleotides not matched to a gene: 7. The germline V gene has CDR1 MDHEN and CDR2 SYDVKM. This CDR3 spans 15 amino acids. The entire variable domain, with the rest obtained from reference TRBV28 and TRBJ2-3, is as follows: DVKVTQSSRYLVKRTGEKVFLECVQDMDHENMFWYRQDPGLGLRLIYFSYDVKMKEKGDIPEGYSVSREKKERFSLILESASTNQTSMYLCASSPTRDYTDTQYFGPGTRLTVL.

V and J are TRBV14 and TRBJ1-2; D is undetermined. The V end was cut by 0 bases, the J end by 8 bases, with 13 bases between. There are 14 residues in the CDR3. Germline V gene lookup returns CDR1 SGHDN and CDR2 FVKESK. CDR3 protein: CASSQESTSKGYTF. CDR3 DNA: TGTGCCAGCAGCCAAGAAAGTACTTCGAAAGGCTACACCTTC.

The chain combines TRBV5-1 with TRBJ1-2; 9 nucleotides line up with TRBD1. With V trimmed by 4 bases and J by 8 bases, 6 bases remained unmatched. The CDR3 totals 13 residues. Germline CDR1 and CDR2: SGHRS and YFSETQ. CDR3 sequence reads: CASSPDRGIGYTF. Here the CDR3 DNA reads TGCGCCAGCAGCCCCGACAGGGGGATCGGCTACACCTTC.

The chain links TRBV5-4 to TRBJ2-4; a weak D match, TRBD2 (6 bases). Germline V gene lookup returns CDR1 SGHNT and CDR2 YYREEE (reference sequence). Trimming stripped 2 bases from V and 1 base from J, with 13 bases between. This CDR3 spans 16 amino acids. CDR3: CASSFRDLGAKNIQYF. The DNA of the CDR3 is TGTGCCAGCAGCTTCCGGGACTTAGGGGCCAAAAACATTCAGTACTTC.

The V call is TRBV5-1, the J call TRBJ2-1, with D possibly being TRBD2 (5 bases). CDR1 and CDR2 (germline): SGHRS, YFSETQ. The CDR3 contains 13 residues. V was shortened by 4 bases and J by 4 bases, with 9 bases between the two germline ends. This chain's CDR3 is CASSKDSYNEQFF. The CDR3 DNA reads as TGCGCCAGCAGCAAGGACTCTTACAATGAGCAGTTCTTC.

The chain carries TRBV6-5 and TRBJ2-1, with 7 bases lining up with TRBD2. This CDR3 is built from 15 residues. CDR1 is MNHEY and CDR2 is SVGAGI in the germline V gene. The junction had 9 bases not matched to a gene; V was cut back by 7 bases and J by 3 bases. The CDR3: CASTPRPSGYNEQFF. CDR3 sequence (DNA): TGTGCCAGCACCCCTCGGCCTAGCGGCTACAATGAGCAGTTCTTC.

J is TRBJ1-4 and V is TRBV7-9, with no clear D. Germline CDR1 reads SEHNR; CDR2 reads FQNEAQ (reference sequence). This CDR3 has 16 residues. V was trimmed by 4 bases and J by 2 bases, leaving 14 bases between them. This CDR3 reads CASSYLGGSTNEKLFF. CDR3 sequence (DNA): TGTGCCAGCAGCTACTTGGGAGGGAGCACTAATGAAAAACTGTTTTTT. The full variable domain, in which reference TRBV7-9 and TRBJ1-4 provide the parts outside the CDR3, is DTGVSQNPRHKITKRGQNVTFRCDPISEHNRLYWYRQTLGQGPEFLTYFQNEAQLEKSRLLSDRFSAERPKGSFSTLEIQRTEQGDSAMYLCASSYLGGSTNEKLFFGSGTQLSVL.

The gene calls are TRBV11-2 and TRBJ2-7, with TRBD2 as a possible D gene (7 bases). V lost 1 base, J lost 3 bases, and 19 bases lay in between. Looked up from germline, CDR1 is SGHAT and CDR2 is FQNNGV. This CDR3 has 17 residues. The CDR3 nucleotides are TGTGCCAGCAGCTTAGGGGTTACAGGGAGGGCCTTCTACGAGCAGTACTTC. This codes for CASSLGVTGRAFYEQYF.

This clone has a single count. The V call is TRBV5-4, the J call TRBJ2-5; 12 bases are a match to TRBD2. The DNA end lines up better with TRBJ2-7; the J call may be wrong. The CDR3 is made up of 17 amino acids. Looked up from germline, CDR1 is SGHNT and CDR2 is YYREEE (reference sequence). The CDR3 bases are TGTGCCAGCAGCTCGGGACTAGCGGGCTTGGGGATTTACGAGCAGTACTTC. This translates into CASSSGLAGLGIYEQYF.

DNA for the CDR3: TGCGCCAGCAGCGGACTAGCGGGAGGGACCTCGCCCGGGGAGCTGTTTTTT. Protein: CASSGLAGGTSPGELFF. This sequence joins TRBV10-1 and TRBJ2-2, with 15 bases that match TRBD2. This CDR3 is built from 17 residues. Germline CDR1 reads WNHNN; CDR2 reads SYGVQD (reference sequence). The V and J ends lost 6 bases and 6 bases, in that order; junction bases with no gene match: 8.

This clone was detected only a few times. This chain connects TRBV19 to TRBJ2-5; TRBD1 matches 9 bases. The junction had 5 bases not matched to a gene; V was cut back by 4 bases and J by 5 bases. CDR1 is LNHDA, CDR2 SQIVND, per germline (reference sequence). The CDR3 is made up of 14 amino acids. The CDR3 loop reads CASSTGTGRETQYF. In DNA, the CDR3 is TGTGCCAGTAGTACAGGGACAGGGAGGGAGACCCAGTACTTC.

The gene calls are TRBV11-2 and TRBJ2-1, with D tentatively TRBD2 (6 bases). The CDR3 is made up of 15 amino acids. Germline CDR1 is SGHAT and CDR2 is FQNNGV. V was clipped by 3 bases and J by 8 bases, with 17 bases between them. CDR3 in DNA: TGTGCCAGCAGCTTGGTACCTACTAGCAATGATGAGCAGTTCTTC. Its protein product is CASSLVPTSNDEQFF.

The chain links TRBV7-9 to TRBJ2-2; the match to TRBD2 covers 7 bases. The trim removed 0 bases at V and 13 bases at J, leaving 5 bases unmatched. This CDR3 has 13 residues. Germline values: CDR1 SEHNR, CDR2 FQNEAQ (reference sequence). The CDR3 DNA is TGTGCCAGCAGCTTAGCCCCTAGCGGCTGGCTGTTTTTT. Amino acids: CASSLAPSGWLFF.

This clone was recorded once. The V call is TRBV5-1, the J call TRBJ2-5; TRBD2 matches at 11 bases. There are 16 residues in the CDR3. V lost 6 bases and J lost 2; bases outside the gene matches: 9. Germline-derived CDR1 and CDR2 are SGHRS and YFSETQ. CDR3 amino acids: CASNRGTSGEQETQYF. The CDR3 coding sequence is TGCGCCAGCAACCGGGGGACTAGCGGAGAGCAAGAGACCCAGTACTTC. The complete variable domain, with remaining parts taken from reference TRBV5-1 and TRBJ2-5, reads KAGVTQTPRYLIKTRGQQVTLSCSPISGHRSVSWYQQTPGQGLQFLFEYFSETQRNKGNFPGRFSGRQFSNSRSEMNVSTLELGDSALYLCASNRGTSGEQETQYFGPGTRLLVL.

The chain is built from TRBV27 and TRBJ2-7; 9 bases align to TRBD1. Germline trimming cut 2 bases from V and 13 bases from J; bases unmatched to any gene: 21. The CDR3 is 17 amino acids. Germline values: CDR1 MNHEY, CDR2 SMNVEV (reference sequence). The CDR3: CASSLKGQGRMREPLYF. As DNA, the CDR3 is TGTGCCAGCAGTTTAAAGGGACAGGGAAGGATGCGGGAGCCCCTTTACTTC.

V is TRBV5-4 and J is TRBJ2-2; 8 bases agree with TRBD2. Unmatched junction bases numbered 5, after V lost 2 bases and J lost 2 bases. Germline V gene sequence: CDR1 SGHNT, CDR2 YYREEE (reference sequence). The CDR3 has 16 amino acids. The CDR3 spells CASSLRGRINTGELFF. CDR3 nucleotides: TGTGCCAGCAGCTTACGCGGGAGGATTAACACCGGGGAGCTGTTTTTT.